This T cell receptor (beta chain) was obtained from a study of shared clonotypes between healthy human individuals. CDR1 LGHNT and CDR2 FRNRAP come from the germline V gene. The CDR3 runs 15 residues. V dropped 4 bases and J dropped 4; count of bases not matched to a gene: 4. CD45RO-negative, CCR7-positively selected cells formed the naive CD8 fraction, excluding terminally differentiated effector memory CD45RA+ cells. The protocol was immunoSEQ multiplex PCR, while the TCRdb copy is restricted to in-frame clones and leaves out a portion. The sample holds around 550,000 clones, roughly 96% seen once.

The chain joins TRBV12-5 to TRBJ2-1, with 10 bases matching TRBD2. The sequencing sample was made of naive CD8+ T cells sorted from blood. The clonotype comes from a woman in her 30s in good health. CDR3 loop: CASGSGTSVYNEQFF. Written as DNA, the CDR3 is TGTGCTAGTGGTTCCGGGACTAGCGTTTACAATGAGCAGTTCTTC.